A selection of T cell receptor beta chains follows, all from one sample in a study of Graves' ophthalmopathy and Graves' hyperthyroidism. TCRdb called the multiplex PCR reads again in MiXCR, with one record for every CDR3 protein. The data show about 740,000 distinct CDR3 sequences, with roughly two fifths seen just once and approximately 43% held by the top ten. The sequencing sample was made of peripheral blood. The source of these receptors is an adult man with Graves' ophthalmopathy. Each CDR3 is given with its conserved first and last residue. A D gene is named only where the DNA matches it firmly. Some rows have no size entry. The others give once, few or many, or a class for an expanded clone.

v_call: TRBV15; clone_size: many; j_call: TRBJ1-1; d_call: NA; cdr3_nt: TGTGCCACCAGCTTAGGTGGGGGCTCTGAAGCTTTCTTT; cdr3_aa: CATSLGGGSEAFF
v_call: TRBV6-1; clone_size: few; j_call: TRBJ1-4; d_call: NA; cdr3_nt: TGTGCCAGCACCATGTCGTCGGGGGAGCGGGAAAAACTGTTTTTT; cdr3_aa: CASTMSSGEREKLFF
v_call: TRBV7-9; clone_size: NA; j_call: TRBJ2-2; d_call: NA; cdr3_nt: TGTGCCAGCAGCCCTATGGGCCCACGTGCCGGGGAGCTGTTTTTT; cdr3_aa: CASSPMGPRAGELFF
v_call: TRBV19; clone_size: many; j_call: TRBJ2-5; d_call: TRBD1; cdr3_nt: TGTGCCAGTTCTTCAGGGGGCGGGGAGACCCAGTACTTC; cdr3_aa: CASSSGGGETQYF
v_call: TRBV7-9; clone_size: many; j_call: TRBJ2-2; d_call: TRBD2; cdr3_nt: TGTGCCAGCATTATGACTAGCGGGATTGCCGGGGAGCTGTTTTTT; cdr3_aa: CASIMTSGIAGELFF
v_call: TRBV9; clone_size: few; j_call: TRBJ1-3; d_call: TRBD1; cdr3_nt: TGTGCCAGCAGCGTATTGACTGGCAGGGGGGATCCTGGAAACACCATATATTTT; cdr3_aa: CASSVLTGRGDPGNTIYF
v_call: TRBV5-6; clone_size: many; j_call: TRBJ2-7; d_call: NA; cdr3_nt: TGTGCCAGCAGCTTCCCAGGGGAAGACGAGCAGTACTTC; cdr3_aa: CASSFPGEDEQYF
v_call: TRBV7-9; clone_size: many; j_call: TRBJ2-7; d_call: NA; cdr3_nt: TGTGCCAGCAGCTTAGTAGGCAGGGTCGGCGAGCAGTACTTC; cdr3_aa: CASSLVGRVGEQYF
v_call: TRBV5-1; clone_size: NA; j_call: TRBJ1-3; d_call: NA; cdr3_nt: TGCGCCAGCAGCCCCGAGCAGGGGCTTGGAAACACCATATATTTT; cdr3_aa: CASSPEQGLGNTIYF
v_call: TRBV10-2; clone_size: many; j_call: TRBJ1-4; d_call: NA; cdr3_nt: TGCGCCAGCAGTGAGGCCGCCTTAACCGAAAAACTGTTTTTT; cdr3_aa: CASSEAALTEKLFF
v_call: TRBV2; clone_size: many; j_call: TRBJ1-3; d_call: NA; cdr3_nt: TGTGCCAGCAGTGAAGTCCTTACTGGCACCATATATTTT; cdr3_aa: CASSEVLTGTIYF
v_call: TRBV10-3; clone_size: NA; j_call: TRBJ1-1; d_call: TRBD1; cdr3_nt: TGTGCCATCAGTGAGGACAGGGGGTCGAACACTGAAGCTTTCTTT; cdr3_aa: CAISEDRGSNTEAFF
v_call: TRBV10-3; clone_size: NA; j_call: TRBJ2-5; d_call: TRBD2; cdr3_nt: TGTGCCGCAGTGGGACAAGGACTAGCGGAAGAGACCCAGTACTTC; cdr3_aa: CAAVGQGLAEETQYF
v_call: TRBV4-1; clone_size: few; j_call: TRBJ2-2; d_call: TRBD2; cdr3_nt: TGCGCCAGCAGCCAAGGATATAGCGGGGTGAACACCGGGGAGCTGTTTTTT; cdr3_aa: CASSQGYSGVNTGELFF
v_call: TRBV7-9; clone_size: NA; j_call: TRBJ2-7; d_call: TRBD1; cdr3_nt: TGTGCCAGCAGCCCGAGGACAGGGGGGAATCAGCCCCAGTACTTC; cdr3_aa: CASSPRTGGNQPQYF
v_call: TRBV29-1; clone_size: NA; j_call: TRBJ2-6; d_call: NA; cdr3_nt: TGCAGCCAAGTTGGGAACTCTGGGGCCAACGTCCTGACTTTC; cdr3_aa: CSQVGNSGANVLTF
v_call: TRBV7-9; clone_size: many; j_call: TRBJ1-1; d_call: NA; cdr3_nt: TGTGCCAGCAGCTTTTGGGGCGAGAACACTGAAGCTTTCTTT; cdr3_aa: CASSFWGENTEAFF
v_call: TRBV25-1; clone_size: NA; j_call: TRBJ1-6; d_call: NA; cdr3_nt: TGTGCCAGCAGTGCTCCTTGGCAGGGAGATTCACCCCTCCACTTT; cdr3_aa: CASSAPWQGDSPLHF
v_call: TRBV20-1; clone_size: few; j_call: TRBJ1-6; d_call: NA; cdr3_nt: TGCAGTGCTAAGGCTACAGAGAATTCACCCCTCCACTTT; cdr3_aa: CSAKATENSPLHF